This T cell receptor beta chain was sequenced for a study of shared clonotypes between healthy human individuals. For each subset, genomic DNA was distributed in equal portions over several immunoSEQ plates. The protocol was immunoSEQ multiplex PCR, while the TCRdb copy is restricted to in-frame clones and leaves out a portion. The top ten hold under 0.15% of the sample, which has more than 2,000,000 clones, roughly 92% seen once. The germline V and J ends were trimmed by 3 bases and 0 bases, with 15 bases remaining between them. The germline V gene encodes CDR1 MGHDK and CDR2 SYGVNS. The CDR3 totals 16 residues.

Sequencing was done on a sample of naive CD4+ T cells sorted from blood. Subset defined: CD45RA+ positively selected. The V call is TRBV25-1, the J call TRBJ2-7; TRBD2 might be the D (6 bases). This TCR derives from a man between 18 and 35 years old in good health. CDR3 coding DNA: TGTGCCAGCAGTGACCACGGGACTCTGAGCTCCTACGAGCAGTACTTC. It is translated as CASSDHGTLSSYEQYF.